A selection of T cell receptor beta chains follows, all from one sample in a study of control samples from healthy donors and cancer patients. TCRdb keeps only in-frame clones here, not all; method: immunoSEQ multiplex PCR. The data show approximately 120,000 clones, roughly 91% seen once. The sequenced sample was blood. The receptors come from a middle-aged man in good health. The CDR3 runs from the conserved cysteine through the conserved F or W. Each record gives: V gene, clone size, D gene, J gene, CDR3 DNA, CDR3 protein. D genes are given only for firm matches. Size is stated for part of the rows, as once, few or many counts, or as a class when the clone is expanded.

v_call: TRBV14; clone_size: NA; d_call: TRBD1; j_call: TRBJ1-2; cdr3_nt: TGTGCCAGCATCCGACAGGGCACCGCAAACTATGGCTACACCTTC; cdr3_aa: CASIRQGTANYGYTF
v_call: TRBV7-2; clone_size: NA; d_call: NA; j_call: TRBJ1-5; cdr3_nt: TGTGCCAGCAGCTTTTCCAGGGATCAGCCCCAGCATTTT; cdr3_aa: CASSFSRDQPQHF
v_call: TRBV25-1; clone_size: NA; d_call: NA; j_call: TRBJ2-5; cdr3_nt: TGTGCCAGCAGTGCAGGGTGGGAGACCCAGTACTTC; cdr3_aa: CASSAGWETQYF
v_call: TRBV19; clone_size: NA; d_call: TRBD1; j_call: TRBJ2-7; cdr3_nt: TGTGCCAGTAGTCTGACAGGGGCCAACGAGCAGTACTTC; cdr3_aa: CASSLTGANEQYF
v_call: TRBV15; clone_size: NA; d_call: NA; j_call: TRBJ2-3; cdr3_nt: TGTGCCACCAGCAGCGGGTTGGGCGGGCGCAATCTTCAAGATACGCAGTATTTT; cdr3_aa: CATSSGLGGRNLQDTQYF
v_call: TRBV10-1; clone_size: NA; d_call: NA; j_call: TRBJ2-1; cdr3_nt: TGCGCCAGCAGTGAGTCCCGGGACTCTCCCCTTTCCCAGTTCTTC; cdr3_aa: CASSESRDSPLSQFF
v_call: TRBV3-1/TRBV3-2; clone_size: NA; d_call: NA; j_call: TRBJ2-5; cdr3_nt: TGTGCCAGCAGCCGTGGGGGGCTTGAGACCCAGTACTTC; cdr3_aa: CASSRGGLETQYF
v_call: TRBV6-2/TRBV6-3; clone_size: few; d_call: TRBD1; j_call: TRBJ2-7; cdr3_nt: TGTGCCAGCAGCCGACCGGTCGACGGGGGGACAGGGGACTACGAGCAGTACTTC; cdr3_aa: CASSRPVDGGTGDYEQYF
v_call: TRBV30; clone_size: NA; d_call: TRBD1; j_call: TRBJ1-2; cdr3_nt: TGTGCCTGGAGTTACCGACCGGGACAGGGGGCGCTGTATGGCTACACCTTC; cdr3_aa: CAWSYRPGQGALYGYTF
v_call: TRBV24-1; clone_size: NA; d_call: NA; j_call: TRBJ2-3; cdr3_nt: TGTGCCACCAGTGATTTGGGCCACACGAGCACAGATACGCAGTATTTT; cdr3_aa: CATSDLGHTSTDTQYF
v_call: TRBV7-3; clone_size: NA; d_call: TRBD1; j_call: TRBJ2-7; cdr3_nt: TGTGCCAGCAGGATAACAGGGGCATCCCGCGAGCAGTACTTC; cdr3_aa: CASRITGASREQYF
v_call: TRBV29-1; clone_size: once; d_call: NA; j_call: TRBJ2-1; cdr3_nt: TGCAGCGTAACCCCCGACAGTAATGAGCAGTTCTTC; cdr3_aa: CSVTPDSNEQFF
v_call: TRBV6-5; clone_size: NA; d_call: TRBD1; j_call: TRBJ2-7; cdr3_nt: TGTGCCAGCAGTTACTTTGGGGGACAGGGGTCAAACGAGCAGTACTTC; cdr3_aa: CASSYFGGQGSNEQYF
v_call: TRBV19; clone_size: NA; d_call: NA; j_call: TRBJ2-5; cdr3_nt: TGTGCCAGTAGTATAGACCCCCCACTTCAAGAGACCCAGTACTTC; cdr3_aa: CASSIDPPLQETQYF
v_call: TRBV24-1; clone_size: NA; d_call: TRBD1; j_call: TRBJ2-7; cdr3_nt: TGTGCCACCAGTGATCACCCGACAGGGGGGGAGCAGTACTTC; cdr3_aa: CATSDHPTGGEQYF
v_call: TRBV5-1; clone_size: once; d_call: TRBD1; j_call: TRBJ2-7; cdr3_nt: TGCGCCAGCAGCAGAACGGGGTCGACAGGGATCGGGCAGTACTTC; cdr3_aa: CASSRTGSTGIGQYF
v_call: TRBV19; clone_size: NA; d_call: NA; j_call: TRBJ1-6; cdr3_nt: TGTGCCAGTAGTCCCGGGACCGAAATTAATTCACCCCTCCACTTT; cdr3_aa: CASSPGTEINSPLHF
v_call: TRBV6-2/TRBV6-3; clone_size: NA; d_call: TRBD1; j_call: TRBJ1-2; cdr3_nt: TGTGCCAGCAGCCCGACAGGGGTCCATGGCTACACCTTC; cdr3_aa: CASSPTGVHGYTF
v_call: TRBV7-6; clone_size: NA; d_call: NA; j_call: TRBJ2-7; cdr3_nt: TGTGCCAGCAGCTTAGCTTACGGAAAGGCGGACGAGCAGTACTTC; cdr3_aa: CASSLAYGKADEQYF
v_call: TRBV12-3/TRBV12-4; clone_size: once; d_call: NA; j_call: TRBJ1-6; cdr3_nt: TGTGCCAGCAGTTGGAAGAGGGGTTCACCCCTCCACTTT; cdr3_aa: CASSWKRGSPLHF
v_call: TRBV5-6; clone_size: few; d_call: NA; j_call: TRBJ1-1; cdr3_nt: TGTGCCAGCAGCCCCTCCCGGGGCTTGAACACTGAAGCTTTCTTT; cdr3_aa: CASSPSRGLNTEAFF
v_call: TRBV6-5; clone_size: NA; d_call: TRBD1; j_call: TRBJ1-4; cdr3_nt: TGTGCCAGCAGTTACAGGGTTTGGCAGGGGGCGGAAAAACTGTTTTTT; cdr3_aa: CASSYRVWQGAEKLFF
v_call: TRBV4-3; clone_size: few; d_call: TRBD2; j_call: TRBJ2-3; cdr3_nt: TGCGCCAGCAGCCAAGAGTCCAGACTAGCGGGGGCCGCAGATACGCAGTATTTT; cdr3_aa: CASSQESRLAGAADTQYF
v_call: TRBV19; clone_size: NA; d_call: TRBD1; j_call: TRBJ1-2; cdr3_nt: TGTGCCAGTAGTATAGAAGGGGGCCCCAACTATGGCTACACCTTC; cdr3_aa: CASSIEGGPNYGYTF
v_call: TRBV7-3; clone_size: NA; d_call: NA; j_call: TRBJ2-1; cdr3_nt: TGTGCCAGCAGCTCCCAAGGGGACAATGAGCAGTTCTTC; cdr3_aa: CASSSQGDNEQFF
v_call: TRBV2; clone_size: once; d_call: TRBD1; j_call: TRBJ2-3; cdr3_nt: TGTGCCAGCAGCGATAACAGGGGGCGCACAGATACGCAGTATTTT; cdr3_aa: CASSDNRGRTDTQYF
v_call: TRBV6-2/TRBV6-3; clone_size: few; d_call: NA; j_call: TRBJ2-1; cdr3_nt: TGTGCCAGCAGTCCACAACTCGGGGACATGAACTACAATGAGCAGTTCTTC; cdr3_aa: CASSPQLGDMNYNEQFF
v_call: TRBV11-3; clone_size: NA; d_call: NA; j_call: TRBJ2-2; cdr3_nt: TGTGCCAGCAGTTCCCATGGGGGGACGCGCACCGGGGAGCTGTTTTTT; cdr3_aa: CASSSHGGTRTGELFF
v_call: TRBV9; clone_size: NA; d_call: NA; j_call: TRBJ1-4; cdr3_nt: TGTGCCAGCAGCGTAGGGACAACCACCGGTAATGAAAAACTGTTTTTT; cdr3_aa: CASSVGTTTGNEKLFF
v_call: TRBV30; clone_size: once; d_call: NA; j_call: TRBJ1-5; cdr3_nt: TGTGCCTGGACTGAGGGATTATGGAATCAGCCCCAGCATTTT; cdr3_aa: CAWTEGLWNQPQHF
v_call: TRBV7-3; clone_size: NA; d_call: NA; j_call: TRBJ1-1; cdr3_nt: TGTGCCAGCAGCTTTACCCGAGTGAGCACTGAAGCTTTCTTT; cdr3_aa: CASSFTRVSTEAFF
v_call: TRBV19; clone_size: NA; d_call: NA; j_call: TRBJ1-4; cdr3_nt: TGTGCCAGTAGTATATGGGGTACTAATGAAAAACTGTTTTTT; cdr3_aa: CASSIWGTNEKLFF
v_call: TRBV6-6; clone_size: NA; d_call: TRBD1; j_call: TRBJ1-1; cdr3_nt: TGTGCCACGAACAGGGGGGAAATAAACACTGAAGCTTTCTTT; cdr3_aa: CATNRGEINTEAFF
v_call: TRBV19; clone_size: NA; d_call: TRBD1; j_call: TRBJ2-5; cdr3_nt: TGTGCCAGTAGTACTCGGGACAGGGGGCTAAGGATGACCCAGTACTTC; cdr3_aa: CASSTRDRGLRMTQYF
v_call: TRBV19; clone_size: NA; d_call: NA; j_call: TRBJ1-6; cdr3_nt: TGTGCCAGTAGTATAGATGGGGGACTCGGTTCACCCCTCCACTTT; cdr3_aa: CASSIDGGLGSPLHF
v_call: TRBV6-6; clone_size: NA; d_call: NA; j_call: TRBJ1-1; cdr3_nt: TGTGCCAGCAGTCCCCGTCAGGGAAACACTGAAGCTTTCTTT; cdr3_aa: CASSPRQGNTEAFF
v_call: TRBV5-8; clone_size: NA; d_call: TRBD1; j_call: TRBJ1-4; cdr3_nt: TGTGCCAGCAGCTTAGACAGGGGACCTAATGAAAAACTGTTTTTT; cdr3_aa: CASSLDRGPNEKLFF
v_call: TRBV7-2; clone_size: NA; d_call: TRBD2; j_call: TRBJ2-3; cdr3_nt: TGTGCCAGCAGCTTCCGGGGGGGGAGCACAGATACGCAGTATTTT; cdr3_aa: CASSFRGGSTDTQYF
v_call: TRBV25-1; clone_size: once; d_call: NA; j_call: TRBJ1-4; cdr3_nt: TGTGCCAGCAGTGAGTACTTGGGTGGGTCTAATGAAAAACTGTTTTTT; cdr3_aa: CASSEYLGGSNEKLFF
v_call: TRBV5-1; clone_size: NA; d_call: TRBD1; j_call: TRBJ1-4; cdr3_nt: TGCGCCAGCAGCTTGAAGACAGGGGCCGGGGAAAAACTGTTTTTT; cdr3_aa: CASSLKTGAGEKLFF
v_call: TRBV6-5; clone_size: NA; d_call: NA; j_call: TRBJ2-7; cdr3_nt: TGTGCCACCTTGACAGGGAGGTACGAGCAGTACTTC; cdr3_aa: CATLTGRYEQYF
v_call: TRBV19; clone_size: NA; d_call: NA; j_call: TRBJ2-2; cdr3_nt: TGTGCCAGTAGTATCGGGTCAGGCAAGGCGGGGGAGCTGTTTTTT; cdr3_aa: CASSIGSGKAGELFF
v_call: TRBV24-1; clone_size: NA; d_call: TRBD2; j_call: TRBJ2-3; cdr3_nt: TGTGCCACCAGTGATTTAGGTAGCGGGGGGGCCGGAGATACGCAGTATTTT; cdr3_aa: CATSDLGSGGAGDTQYF
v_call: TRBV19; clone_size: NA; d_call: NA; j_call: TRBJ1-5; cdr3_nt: TGTGCCAGTAGTATGGGAGGAGAGGGATATCAGCCCCAGCATTTT; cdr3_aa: CASSMGGEGYQPQHF
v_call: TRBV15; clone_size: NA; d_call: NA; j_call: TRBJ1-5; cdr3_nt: TGTGCCACCAGCAGTTCTAGGGGTCAGGGCAATCAGCCCCAGCATTTT; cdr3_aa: CATSSSRGQGNQPQHF
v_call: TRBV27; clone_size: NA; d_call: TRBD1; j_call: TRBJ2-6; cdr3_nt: TGTGCCAGCGTGAGACAGGGGGCGGGTGGGGCCAACGTCCTGACTTTC; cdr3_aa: CASVRQGAGGANVLTF
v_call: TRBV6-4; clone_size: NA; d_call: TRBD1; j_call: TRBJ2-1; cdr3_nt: TGTGCCAGCAGTGAAGGGACAGGGGGCCGCAATGAGCAGTTCTTC; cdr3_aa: CASSEGTGGRNEQFF
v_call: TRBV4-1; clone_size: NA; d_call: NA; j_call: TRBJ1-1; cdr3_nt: TGCGCCAGCAGCCAGGGGGGTGAGACTGCTTCCAAAGCTTTCTTT; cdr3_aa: CASSQGGETASKAFF
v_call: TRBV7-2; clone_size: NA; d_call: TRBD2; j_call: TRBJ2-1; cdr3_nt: TGTGCCAGCAGCTTAATTGGCGGGGGGTACAATGAGCAGTTCTTC; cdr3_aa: CASSLIGGGYNEQFF
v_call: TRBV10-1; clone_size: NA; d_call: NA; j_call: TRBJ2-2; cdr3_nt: TGCGCCAGCAGTCGAGGACAGAGGAAAATCGGGGAGCTGTTTTTT; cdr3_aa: CASSRGQRKIGELFF
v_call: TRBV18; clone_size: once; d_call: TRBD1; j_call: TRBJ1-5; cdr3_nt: TGTGCCAGCTCACTGGGACAGGGGTGGGGTCAGCCCCAGCATTTT; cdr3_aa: CASSLGQGWGQPQHF
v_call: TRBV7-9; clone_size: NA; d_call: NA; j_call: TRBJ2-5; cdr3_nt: TGTGCCAGCAGCTTAGGAGGGGGGAGCGTCGGGACCCAGTACTTC; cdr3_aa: CASSLGGGSVGTQYF
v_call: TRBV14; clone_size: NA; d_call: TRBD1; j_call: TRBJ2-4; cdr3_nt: TGTGCCAGCAGCCCTGGACAGGGGTTGGCCAAAAACATTCAGTACTTC; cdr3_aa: CASSPGQGLAKNIQYF
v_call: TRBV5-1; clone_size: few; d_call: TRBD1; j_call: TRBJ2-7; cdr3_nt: TGCGCCAGCAGCTACGGGACAGACGACTACGAGCAGTACTTC; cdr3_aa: CASSYGTDDYEQYF
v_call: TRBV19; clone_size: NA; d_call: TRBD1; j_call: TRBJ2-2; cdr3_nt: TGTGCCAGTAGTATAACAGGGGGGAACACCGGGGAGCTGTTTTTT; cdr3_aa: CASSITGGNTGELFF